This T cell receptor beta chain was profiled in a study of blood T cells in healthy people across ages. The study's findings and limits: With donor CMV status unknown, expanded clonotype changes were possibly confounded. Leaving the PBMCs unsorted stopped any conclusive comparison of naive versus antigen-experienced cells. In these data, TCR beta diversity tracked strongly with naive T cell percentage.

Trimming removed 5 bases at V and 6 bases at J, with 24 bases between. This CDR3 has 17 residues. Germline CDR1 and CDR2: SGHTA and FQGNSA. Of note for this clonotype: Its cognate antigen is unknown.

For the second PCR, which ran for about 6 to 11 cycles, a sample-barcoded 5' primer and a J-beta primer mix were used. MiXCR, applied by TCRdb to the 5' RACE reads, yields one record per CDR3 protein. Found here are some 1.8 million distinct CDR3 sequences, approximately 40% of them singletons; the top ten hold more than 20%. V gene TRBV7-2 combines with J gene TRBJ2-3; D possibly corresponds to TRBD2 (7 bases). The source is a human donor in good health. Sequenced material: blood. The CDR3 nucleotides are TGTGCCAGCAGCGCATTAAAAAGGGCGGGGGCCCTGGATACGCAGTATTTT. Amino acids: CASSALKRAGALDTQYF.